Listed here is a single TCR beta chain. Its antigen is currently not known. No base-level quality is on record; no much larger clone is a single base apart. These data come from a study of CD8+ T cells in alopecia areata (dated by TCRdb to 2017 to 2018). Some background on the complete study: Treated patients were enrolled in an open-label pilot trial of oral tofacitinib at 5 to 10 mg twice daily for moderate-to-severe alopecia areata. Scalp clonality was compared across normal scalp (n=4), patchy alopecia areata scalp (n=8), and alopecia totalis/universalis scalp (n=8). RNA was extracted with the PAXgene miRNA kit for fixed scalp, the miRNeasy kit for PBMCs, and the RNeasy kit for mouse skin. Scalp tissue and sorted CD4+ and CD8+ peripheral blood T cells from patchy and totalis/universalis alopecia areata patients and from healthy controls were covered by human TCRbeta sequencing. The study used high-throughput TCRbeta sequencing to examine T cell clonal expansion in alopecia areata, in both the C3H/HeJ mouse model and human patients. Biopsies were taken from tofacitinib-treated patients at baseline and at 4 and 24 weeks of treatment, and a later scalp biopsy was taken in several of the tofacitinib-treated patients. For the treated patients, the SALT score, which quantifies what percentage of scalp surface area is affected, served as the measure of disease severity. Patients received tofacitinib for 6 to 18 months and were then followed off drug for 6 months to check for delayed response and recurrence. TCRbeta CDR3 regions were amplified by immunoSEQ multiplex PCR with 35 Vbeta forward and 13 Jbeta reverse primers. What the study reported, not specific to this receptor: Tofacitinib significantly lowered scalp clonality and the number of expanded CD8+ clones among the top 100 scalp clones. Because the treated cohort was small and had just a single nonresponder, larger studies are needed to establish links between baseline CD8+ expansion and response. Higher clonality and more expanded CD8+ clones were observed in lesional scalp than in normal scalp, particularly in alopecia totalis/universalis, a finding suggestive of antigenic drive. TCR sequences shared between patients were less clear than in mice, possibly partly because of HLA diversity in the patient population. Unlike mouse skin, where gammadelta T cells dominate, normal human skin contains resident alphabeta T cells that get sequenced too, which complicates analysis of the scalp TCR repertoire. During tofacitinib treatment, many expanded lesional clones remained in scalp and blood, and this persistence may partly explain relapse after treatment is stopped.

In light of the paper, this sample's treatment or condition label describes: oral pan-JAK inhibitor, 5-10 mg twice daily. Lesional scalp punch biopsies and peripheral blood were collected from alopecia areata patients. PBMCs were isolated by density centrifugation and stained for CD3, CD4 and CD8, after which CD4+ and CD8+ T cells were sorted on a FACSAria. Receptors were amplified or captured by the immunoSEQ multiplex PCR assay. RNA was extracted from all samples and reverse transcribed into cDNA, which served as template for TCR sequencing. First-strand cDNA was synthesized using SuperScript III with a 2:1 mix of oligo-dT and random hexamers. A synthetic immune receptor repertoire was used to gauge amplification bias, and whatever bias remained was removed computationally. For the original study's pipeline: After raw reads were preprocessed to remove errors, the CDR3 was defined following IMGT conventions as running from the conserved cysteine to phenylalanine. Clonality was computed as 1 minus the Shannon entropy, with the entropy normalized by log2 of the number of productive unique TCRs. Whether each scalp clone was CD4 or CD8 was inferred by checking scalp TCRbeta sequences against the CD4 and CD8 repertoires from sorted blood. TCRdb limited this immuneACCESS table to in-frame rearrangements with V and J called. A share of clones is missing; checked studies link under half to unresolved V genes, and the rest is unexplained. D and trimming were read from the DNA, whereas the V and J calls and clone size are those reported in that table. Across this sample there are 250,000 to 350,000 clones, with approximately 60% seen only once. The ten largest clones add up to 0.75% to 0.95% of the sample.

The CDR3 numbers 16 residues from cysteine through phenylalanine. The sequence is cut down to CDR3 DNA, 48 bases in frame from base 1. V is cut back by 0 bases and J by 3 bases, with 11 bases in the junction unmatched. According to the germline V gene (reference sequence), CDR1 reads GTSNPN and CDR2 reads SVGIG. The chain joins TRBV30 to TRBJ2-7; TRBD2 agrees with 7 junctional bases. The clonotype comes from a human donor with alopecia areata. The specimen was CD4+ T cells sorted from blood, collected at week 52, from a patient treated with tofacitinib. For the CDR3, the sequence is CAWSVPGAGRNYEQYF. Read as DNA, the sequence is TGTGCCTGGAGTGTACCAGGAGCGGGGAGAAACTACGAGCAGTACTTC. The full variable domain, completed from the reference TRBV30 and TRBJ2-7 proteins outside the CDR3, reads SQTIHQWPATLVQPVGSPLSLECTVEGTSNPNLYWYRQAAGRGLQLLFYSVGIGQISSEVPQNLSASRPQDRQFILSSKKLLLSDSGFYLCAWSVPGAGRNYEQYFGPGTRLTVT.